This T cell receptor beta chain was documented in a study of T cells in localized non-small cell lung cancer. Overall study results and limits: Among blood samples, higher T cell density accompanied longer overall survival. Uninvolved adjacent lung showed higher T cell clonality than tumor.

Some clones are missing from TCRdb's copy, which holds only in-frame ones; the method was immunoSEQ multiplex PCR. The sample holds 100,000 to 150,000 clones; roughly 90% are singletons and the top ten take around 1.7%. To note about this clone: Its specificity is not known.

Germline CDR1 is MDHEN and CDR2 is SYDVKM. CDR3 length: 12 residues. Trimming removed 4 bases at V and 2 bases at J, with 4 bases between. This sequence was found in a female donor older than 55 with stage I lung adenocarcinoma. The material sequenced was peripheral blood, taken before any cancer treatment. The chain is built from TRBV28 and TRBJ2-3; D call uncertain. CDR3 nucleotide sequence: TGTGCCAGCAGTTCTACCACAGATACGCAGTATTTT. This codes for CASSSTTDTQYF.